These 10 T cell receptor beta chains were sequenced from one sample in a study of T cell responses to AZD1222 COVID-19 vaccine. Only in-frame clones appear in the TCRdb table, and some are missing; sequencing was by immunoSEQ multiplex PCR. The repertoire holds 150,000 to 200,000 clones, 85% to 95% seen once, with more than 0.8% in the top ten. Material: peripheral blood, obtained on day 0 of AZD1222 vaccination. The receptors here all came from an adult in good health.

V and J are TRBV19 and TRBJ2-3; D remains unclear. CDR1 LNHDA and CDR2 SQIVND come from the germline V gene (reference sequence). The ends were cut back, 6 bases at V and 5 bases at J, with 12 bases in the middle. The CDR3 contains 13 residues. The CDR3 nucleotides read TGTGCCAGTAGGTCCCAGGTTCAAGATACGCAGTATTTT. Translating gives CASRSQVQDTQYF.

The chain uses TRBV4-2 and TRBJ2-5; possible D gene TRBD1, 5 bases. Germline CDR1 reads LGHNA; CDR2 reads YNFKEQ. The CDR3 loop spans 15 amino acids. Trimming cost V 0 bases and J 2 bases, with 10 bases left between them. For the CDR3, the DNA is TGTGCCAGCAGCCAAGATGACAGAAAGCAAGAGACCCAGTACTTC. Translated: CASSQDDRKQETQYF.

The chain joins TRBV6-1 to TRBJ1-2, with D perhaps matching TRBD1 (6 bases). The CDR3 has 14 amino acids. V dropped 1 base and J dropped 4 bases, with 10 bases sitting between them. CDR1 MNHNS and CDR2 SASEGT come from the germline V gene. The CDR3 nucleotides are TGTGCCAGCAGTGAAGTGTCAGGGGTCTATGGCTACACCTTC. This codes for CASSEVSGVYGYTF.

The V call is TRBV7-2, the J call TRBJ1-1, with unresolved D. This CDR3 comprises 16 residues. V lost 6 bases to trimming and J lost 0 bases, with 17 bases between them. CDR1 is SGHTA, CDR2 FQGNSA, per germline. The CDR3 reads CASRPNAGSLNTEAFF. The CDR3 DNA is TGTGCCAGCAGACCAAATGCCGGCAGCTTGAACACTGAAGCTTTCTTT.

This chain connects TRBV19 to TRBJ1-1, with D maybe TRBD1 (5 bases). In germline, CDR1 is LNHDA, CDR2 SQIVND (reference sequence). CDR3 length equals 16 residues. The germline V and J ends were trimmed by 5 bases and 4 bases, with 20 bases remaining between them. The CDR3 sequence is CASSLGRGSWGTEAFF. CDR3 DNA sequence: TGTGCCAGTAGTTTGGGACGGGGAAGTTGGGGCACTGAAGCTTTCTTT. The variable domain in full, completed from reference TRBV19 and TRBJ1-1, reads DGGITQSPKYLFRKEGQNVTLSCEQNLNHDAMYWYRQDPGQGLRLIYYSQIVNDFQKGDIAEGYSVSREKKESFPLTVTSAQKNPTAFYLCASSLGRGSWGTEAFFGQGTRLTVV.

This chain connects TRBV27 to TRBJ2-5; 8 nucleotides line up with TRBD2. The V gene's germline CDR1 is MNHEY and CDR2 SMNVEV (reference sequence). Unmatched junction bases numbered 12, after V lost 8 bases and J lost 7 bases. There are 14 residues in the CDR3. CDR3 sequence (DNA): TGTGCCAGCGGGCGGGGGGCCTCCGTCTGGACCCAGTACTTC. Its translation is CASGRGASVWTQYF.

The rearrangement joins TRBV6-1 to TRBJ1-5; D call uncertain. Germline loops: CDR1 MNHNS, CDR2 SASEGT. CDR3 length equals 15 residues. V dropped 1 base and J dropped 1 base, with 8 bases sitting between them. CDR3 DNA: TGTGCCAGCAGTGAAGGCCGAAACAGCAATCAGCCCCAGCATTTT. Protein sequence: CASSEGRNSNQPQHF.

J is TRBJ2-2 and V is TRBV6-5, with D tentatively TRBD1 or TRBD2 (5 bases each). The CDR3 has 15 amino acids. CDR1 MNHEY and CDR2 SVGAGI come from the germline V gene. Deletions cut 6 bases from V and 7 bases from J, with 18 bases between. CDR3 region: CASSKEPMGDGELFF. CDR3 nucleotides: TGTGCCAGCAGCAAAGAGCCGATGGGGGACGGGGAGCTGTTTTTT.

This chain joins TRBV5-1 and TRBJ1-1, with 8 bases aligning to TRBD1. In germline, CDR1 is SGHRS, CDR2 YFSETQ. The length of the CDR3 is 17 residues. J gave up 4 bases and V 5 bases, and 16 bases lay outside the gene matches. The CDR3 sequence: CASSQNGQGLLGTEAFF. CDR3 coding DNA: TGCGCCAGCAGTCAAAACGGACAGGGCCTCTTGGGCACTGAAGCTTTCTTT.

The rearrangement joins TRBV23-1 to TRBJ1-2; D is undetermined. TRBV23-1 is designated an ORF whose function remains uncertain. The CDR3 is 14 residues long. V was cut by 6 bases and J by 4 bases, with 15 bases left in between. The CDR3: CASSRIRQVYGYTF. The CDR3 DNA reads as TGCGCCAGCAGCCGAATTAGGCAGGTCTATGGCTACACCTTC.